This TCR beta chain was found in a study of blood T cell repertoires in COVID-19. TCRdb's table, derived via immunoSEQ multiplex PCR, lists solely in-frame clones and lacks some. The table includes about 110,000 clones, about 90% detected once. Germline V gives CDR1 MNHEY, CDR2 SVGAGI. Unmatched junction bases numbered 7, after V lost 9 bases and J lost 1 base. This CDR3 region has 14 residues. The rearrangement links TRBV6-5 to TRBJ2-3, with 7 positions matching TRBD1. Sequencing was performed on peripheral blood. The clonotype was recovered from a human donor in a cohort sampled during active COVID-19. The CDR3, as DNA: TGTGCCAGTAGGGGGCCCCTACGCACAGATACGCAGTATTTT. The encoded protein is CASRGPLRTDTQYF.